Reported below is one T cell receptor beta chain. The V gene end was trimmed by 2 bases and the J gene end by 3 bases; junction bases not matched to a gene: 3. The germline CDR1 and CDR2 sequences are SGHNT and YYREEE (reference sequence). The CDR3 length is 15 residues. This specimen belongs to a study of multiple sclerosis patients with progressive multifocal leukoencephalopathy. Time point: before natalizumab initiation. Assay: immunoSEQ multiplex PCR; the TCRdb copy retains only in-frame clones and omits some. The sample contains under 40,000 clones, 80% to 95% of which appear only once. Sequencing was carried out using PBMCs. The chain recombines TRBV5-4 with TRBJ2-5; the match to TRBD2 covers 11 bases. This TCR derives from a man aged 25 to 40 with multiple sclerosis. CDR3 loop: CASSFGTSGEETQYF. DNA for the CDR3: TGTGCCAGCAGCTTCGGGACTAGCGGAGAAGAGACCCAGTACTTC.